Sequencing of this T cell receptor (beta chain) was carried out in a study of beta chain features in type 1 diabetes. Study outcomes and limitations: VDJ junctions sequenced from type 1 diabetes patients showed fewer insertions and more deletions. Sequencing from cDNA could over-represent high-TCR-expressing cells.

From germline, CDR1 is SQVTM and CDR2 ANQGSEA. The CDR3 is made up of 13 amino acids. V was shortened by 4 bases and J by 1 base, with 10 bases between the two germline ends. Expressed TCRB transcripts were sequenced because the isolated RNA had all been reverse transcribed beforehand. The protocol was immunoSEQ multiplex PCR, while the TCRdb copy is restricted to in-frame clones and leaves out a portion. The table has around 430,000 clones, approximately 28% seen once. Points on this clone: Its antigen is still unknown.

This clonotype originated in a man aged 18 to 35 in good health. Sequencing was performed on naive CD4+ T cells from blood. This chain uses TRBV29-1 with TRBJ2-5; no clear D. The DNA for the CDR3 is TGCAGCGTTGTAGGCGGTGGCCAAGAGACCCAGTACTTC. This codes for CSVVGGGQETQYF.